Listed below are T cell receptor beta chains from one sample, sequenced in a study of regulatory T cells in long-lasting Graves disease. TCRdb re-called the multiplex PCR reads with MiXCR, one entry per CDR3 protein. The table has roughly 450,000 distinct CDR3 sequences, 23% seen once. The specimen was peripheral blood mononuclear cells (PBMCs), collected when the disease was refractory, from a patient treated with antithyroid drugs. These receptors all come from a female donor with Graves disease. CDR3s include the opening cysteine and the closing phenylalanine or tryptophan. D genes are given only for firm matches. A clone size is listed for some rows: how often the clone was seen (once, few, many), or a class if it is expanded.

CDR3 length: 15; clone size: many; J gene: TRBJ2-5; D gene: TRBD1; V gene: TRBV6-5; CDR3 protein: CASSYEAGGEETQYF; CDR3 DNA: TGTGCCAGCAGTTACGAGGCAGGGGGCGAAGAGACCCAGTACTTC
CDR3 length: 13; clone size: few; J gene: TRBJ1-2; D gene: -; V gene: TRBV19; CDR3 protein: CASSIQTNYGYTF; CDR3 DNA: TGTGCCAGTAGTATTCAAACAAACTATGGCTACACCTTC
CDR3 length: 13; clone size: many; J gene: TRBJ1-2; D gene: TRBD1; V gene: TRBV28; CDR3 protein: CASWTGEPRGYTF; CDR3 DNA: TGTGCCAGCTGGACAGGGGAACCTCGAGGCTACACCTTC
CDR3 length: 17; clone size: -; J gene: TRBJ2-7; D gene: TRBD2; V gene: TRBV20-1; CDR3 protein: CSARDAGGSGRSYEQYF; CDR3 DNA: TGCAGTGCTAGAGATGCCGGAGGGAGCGGGAGATCCTACGAGCAGTACTTC
CDR3 length: 9; clone size: few; J gene: TRBJ2-7; D gene: -; V gene: TRBV24-1; CDR3 protein: CATEYEQYF; CDR3 DNA: TGTGCCACCGAATACGAGCAGTACTTC
CDR3 length: 13; clone size: many; J gene: TRBJ1-2; D gene: -; V gene: TRBV6-1; CDR3 protein: CASSLQANYGYTF; CDR3 DNA: TGTGCCAGCAGTCTACAGGCTAACTATGGCTACACCTTC
CDR3 length: 15; clone size: -; J gene: TRBJ2-6; D gene: -; V gene: TRBV18; CDR3 protein: CASSSDSSGANVLTF; CDR3 DNA: TGTGCCAGCTCATCCGACAGCTCTGGGGCCAACGTCCTGACTTTC
CDR3 length: 13; clone size: -; J gene: TRBJ1-2; D gene: -; V gene: TRBV29-1; CDR3 protein: CSVERRVEDGYTF; CDR3 DNA: TGCAGCGTTGAGCGTCGGGTGGAGGACGGCTACACCTTC
CDR3 length: 13; clone size: -; J gene: TRBJ2-7; D gene: -; V gene: TRBV12-3/TRBV12-4; CDR3 protein: CASSLNYQYEQYF; CDR3 DNA: TGTGCCAGCAGTTTGAATTACCAATACGAGCAGTACTTC
CDR3 length: 13; clone size: few; J gene: TRBJ1-4; D gene: -; V gene: TRBV30; CDR3 protein: CAWGVGGREKLFF; CDR3 DNA: TGTGCCTGGGGAGTAGGAGGCCGGGAAAAACTGTTTTTT
CDR3 length: 17; clone size: many; J gene: TRBJ2-5; D gene: -; V gene: TRBV6-2/TRBV6-3; CDR3 protein: CASSPDQRRGDQETQYF; CDR3 DNA: TGTGCCAGCAGTCCCGACCAGAGGCGTGGGGACCAAGAGACCCAGTACTTC
CDR3 length: 12; clone size: few; J gene: TRBJ2-5; D gene: -; V gene: TRBV20-1; CDR3 protein: CSAPGRRETQYF; CDR3 DNA: TGCAGTGCCCCGGGGAGGCGCGAGACCCAGTACTTC
CDR3 length: 16; clone size: few; J gene: TRBJ1-1; D gene: -; V gene: TRBV12-5; CDR3 protein: CASGLVIGREGTEAFF; CDR3 DNA: TGTGCTAGTGGTTTGGTAATCGGCAGGGAAGGTACTGAAGCTTTCTTT
CDR3 length: 11; clone size: few; J gene: TRBJ1-1; D gene: -; V gene: TRBV29-1; CDR3 protein: CSVELNTEAFF; CDR3 DNA: TGCAGCGTGGAGCTGAACACTGAAGCTTTCTTT
CDR3 length: 15; clone size: many; J gene: TRBJ1-6; D gene: -; V gene: TRBV6-5; CDR3 protein: CASSYSGDILIHLHF; CDR3 DNA: TGTGCCAGCAGTTACTCGGGGGACATCCTGATTCACCTCCACTTT
CDR3 length: 12; clone size: many; J gene: TRBJ1-2; D gene: -; V gene: TRBV30; CDR3 protein: CASPSPNYGYTF; CDR3 DNA: TGTGCCTCCCCTTCGCCTAACTATGGCTACACCTTC
CDR3 length: 16; clone size: many; J gene: TRBJ1-1; D gene: TRBD1; V gene: TRBV2; CDR3 protein: CASSDGGTGQNTEAFF; CDR3 DNA: TGTGCCAGCAGTGATGGGGGGACAGGGCAGAACACTGAAGCTTTCTTT
CDR3 length: 13; clone size: many; J gene: TRBJ2-7; D gene: -; V gene: TRBV28; CDR3 protein: CASTLGVPREQYF; CDR3 DNA: TGTGCCAGCACCTTGGGGGTCCCAAGGGAGCAGTACTTC
CDR3 length: 14; clone size: -; J gene: TRBJ1-2; D gene: -; V gene: TRBV19; CDR3 protein: CASSGGARMEGYTF; CDR3 DNA: TGTGCCAGTAGTGGTGGGGCGAGGATGGAGGGCTACACCTTC
CDR3 length: 15; clone size: many; J gene: TRBJ2-7; D gene: TRBD1; V gene: TRBV12-3/TRBV12-4; CDR3 protein: CASSLLGQGKYEQYF; CDR3 DNA: TGTGCCAGCAGTCTACTGGGACAGGGAAAGTACGAGCAGTACTTC
CDR3 length: 12; clone size: many; J gene: TRBJ2-5; D gene: TRBD1; V gene: TRBV30; CDR3 protein: CAWRGDRETQYF; CDR3 DNA: TGTGCCTGGAGAGGGGACAGAGAGACCCAGTACTTC
CDR3 length: 19; clone size: -; J gene: TRBJ2-1; D gene: -; V gene: TRBV7-2; CDR3 protein: CASSQNTGTPGVRRNEQFF; CDR3 DNA: TGTGCCAGCAGCCAAAATACAGGGACGCCCGGGGTTAGGCGCAATGAGCAGTTCTTC
CDR3 length: 18; clone size: -; J gene: TRBJ2-5; D gene: TRBD1; V gene: TRBV28; CDR3 protein: CASSFTGTGGAGEETQYF; CDR3 DNA: TGTGCCAGCAGTTTTACCGGGACAGGGGGCGCGGGGGAAGAGACCCAGTACTTC
CDR3 length: 15; clone size: few; J gene: TRBJ2-7; D gene: TRBD2; V gene: TRBV7-2; CDR3 protein: CASSYHASGSYEQYF; CDR3 DNA: TGTGCCAGCAGCTACCATGCTAGCGGATCCTACGAGCAGTACTTC
CDR3 length: 13; clone size: many; J gene: TRBJ1-1; D gene: -; V gene: TRBV18; CDR3 protein: CASSPQENTEAFF; CDR3 DNA: TGTGCCAGCTCACCACAGGAGAACACTGAAGCTTTCTTT
CDR3 length: 14; clone size: many; J gene: TRBJ2-5; D gene: TRBD1; V gene: TRBV6-1; CDR3 protein: CATGDRAFWETQYF; CDR3 DNA: TGTGCCACCGGGGACAGGGCATTTTGGGAGACCCAGTACTTC
CDR3 length: 15; clone size: few; J gene: TRBJ1-5; D gene: TRBD1; V gene: TRBV5-8; CDR3 protein: CASGLGQGNNQPQHF; CDR3 DNA: TGTGCCAGCGGTTTGGGACAGGGGAACAATCAGCCCCAGCATTTT
CDR3 length: 13; clone size: few; J gene: TRBJ2-5; D gene: -; V gene: TRBV5-1; CDR3 protein: CASSFLGAETQYF; CDR3 DNA: TGCGCCAGCAGCTTCCTCGGCGCGGAGACCCAGTACTTC
CDR3 length: 12; clone size: many; J gene: TRBJ1-1; D gene: -; V gene: TRBV20-1; CDR3 protein: CSARRAENEAFF; CDR3 DNA: TGCAGTGCTAGAAGGGCAGAAAACGAAGCTTTCTTT
CDR3 length: 14; clone size: -; J gene: TRBJ2-7; D gene: -; V gene: TRBV7-9; CDR3 protein: CASNVIGEGYEQYF; CDR3 DNA: TGTGCCAGCAACGTAATTGGGGAAGGTTACGAGCAGTACTTC
CDR3 length: 13; clone size: -; J gene: TRBJ1-1; D gene: -; V gene: TRBV29-1; CDR3 protein: CSVDPTGNTEAFF; CDR3 DNA: TGCAGCGTCGACCCGACAGGGAACACTGAAGCTTTCTTT
CDR3 length: 15; clone size: -; J gene: TRBJ2-5; D gene: -; V gene: TRBV5-5; CDR3 protein: CASSLTWGIQETQYF; CDR3 DNA: TGTGCCAGCAGCTTGACCTGGGGCATCCAAGAGACCCAGTACTTC
CDR3 length: 15; clone size: -; J gene: TRBJ1-5; D gene: -; V gene: TRBV30; CDR3 protein: CAWGARGRAYQPQHF; CDR3 DNA: TGTGCCTGGGGCGCCCGGGGGAGAGCCTATCAGCCCCAGCATTTT
CDR3 length: 15; clone size: -; J gene: TRBJ2-2; D gene: -; V gene: TRBV7-2; CDR3 protein: CASSLKTVYTGELFF; CDR3 DNA: TGTGCCAGCAGCTTAAAGACAGTCTACACCGGGGAGCTGTTTTTT
CDR3 length: 15; clone size: -; J gene: TRBJ1-5; D gene: -; V gene: TRBV19; CDR3 protein: CASSIGSNSNQPQHF; CDR3 DNA: TGTGCCAGTAGTATAGGGTCAAATAGCAATCAGCCCCAGCATTTT
CDR3 length: 17; clone size: few; J gene: TRBJ1-2; D gene: TRBD1; V gene: TRBV19; CDR3 protein: CASSIFLGDRRLYGYTF; CDR3 DNA: TGTGCCAGTAGTATATTTTTAGGGGACAGAAGACTGTATGGCTACACCTTC
CDR3 length: 17; clone size: -; J gene: TRBJ1-1; D gene: TRBD1; V gene: TRBV28; CDR3 protein: CASSLGTGGLRNTEAFF; CDR3 DNA: TGTGCCAGCAGTTTGGGGACAGGGGGCTTGCGGAACACTGAAGCTTTCTTT
CDR3 length: 18; clone size: -; J gene: TRBJ1-5; D gene: TRBD1; V gene: TRBV5-1; CDR3 protein: CASSYGQGGPYGNQPQHF; CDR3 DNA: TGCGCCAGCAGCTACGGACAGGGGGGGCCCTATGGCAATCAGCCCCAGCATTTT